Below are 8 T cell receptor beta chains sequenced from a single sample in a study of CD8 T cells in ankylosing spondylitis. Study findings and constraints: Seemingly characteristic of ankylosing spondylitis blood was a TCR beta motif consisting of under ten highly homologous variants.

MiXCR, run by TCRdb on the 5' RACE reads, gives a single entry per CDR3 protein. This sample has about 220,000 distinct CDR3 sequences; about 7% occur once, and the top ten carry 14%. Which antigens these TCRs recognize remains unknown. The specimen sequenced was blood, either unsorted or a sorted T cell fraction (not recorded which). The receptors stem from a male donor with ankylosing spondylitis.

This clonotype was found many times. In DNA form, the CDR3 reads TGCAGTGCTAGATGGGGGACAGGCAATGAGCAGTTCTTC. It specifies CSARWGTGNEQFF. The chain is built from TRBV20-1 and TRBJ2-1; 8 bases are a match to TRBD1. Looked up from germline, CDR1 is DFQATT and CDR2 is SNEGSKA (reference sequence). The V and J ends lost 2 bases and 6 bases, in that order; junction bases with no gene match: 3. The CDR3 length is 13 residues.

This clonotype was recorded a few times. V and J are TRBV5-5 and TRBJ2-3; D may be TRBD1 or TRBD2 (6 bases each). V was trimmed by 1 base and J by 0 bases, leaving 18 bases between them. This CDR3 has 18 residues. The germline V gene has CDR1 SGHKS and CDR2 YYEKEE (reference sequence). Here the CDR3 reads CASSLNPRRGDSTDTQYF. CDR3 nucleotide sequence: TGTGCCAGCAGCTTGAACCCCCGGAGGGGGGATAGCACAGATACGCAGTATTTT.

In its sample, this clonotype was seen many times. V gene TRBV2 combines with J gene TRBJ2-3; TRBD1 matches 8 bases. The CDR3 extends over 15 amino acids. Germline CDR1 SNHLY, CDR2 FYNNEI. J gave up 11 bases and V 6 bases, and 16 bases lay outside the gene matches. CDR3 sequence: CASRDRDRPRYEQYF. CDR3 DNA sequence: TGTGCCAGCAGGGACCGGGACAGGCCGCGATACGAGCAGTATTTT.

This clonotype was detected a few times. The J gene is TRBJ2-2, the V gene TRBV12-3 or TRBV12-4, with 10 bases lining up with TRBD1. The CDR3 loop spans 18 amino acids. V lost 5 bases, J lost 3 bases, and 12 bases stayed unmatched. The CDR3 spells CASSRIDRGTGDTGELFF. The DNA for the CDR3 is TGTGCCAGCAGTAGAATCGATCGGGGGACAGGGGACACCGGGGAGCTGTTTTTT.

The chain recombines TRBV18 with TRBJ1-1; 12 nucleotides align to TRBD1. The germline V gene has CDR1 KGHSH and CDR2 LQKENI. CDR3 length: 16 amino acids. V lost 5 bases to trimming and J lost 3 bases; unmatched junction nucleotides: 7. The CDR3 protein is CASSKGQGARDTEAFF. CDR3 coding DNA: TGTGCCAGCTCAAAGGGACAGGGGGCTAGGGACACTGAAGCTTTCTTT.

The rearrangement links TRBV27 to TRBJ2-1, with D perhaps TRBD1 (5 bases). There are 15 residues in the CDR3. The V gene lost 8 bases and the J gene lost 9 bases, with 23 bases spanning the gap. CDR1 MNHEY and CDR2 SMNVEV come from the germline V gene (reference sequence). The CDR3 DNA reads as TGTGCCAGCCGAATCCGAGGTAGGGGCGCCGGTGAGCAGTTCTTC. This encodes CASRIRGRGAGEQFF.

V usage is TRBV6-2 or TRBV6-3 and J usage is TRBJ2-1; the D is unclear. This CDR3 contains 15 residues. Trimming shortened V by 0 bases and J by 3 bases, and 9 bases separated the two germline ends. Germline-derived CDR1 and CDR2 are MNHEY and SVGEGT. The CDR3 bases are TGTGCCAGCAGTTACTCCCTAGGATTCTACAATGAGCAGTTCTTC. Residues: CASSYSLGFYNEQFF.

This clonotype was recorded at least ten times. The chain has TRBV5-5 and TRBJ2-7; D is unclear. The V end lost 2 bases, the J end lost 0 bases, and 6 bases lay between the germline ends. This CDR3 contains 13 residues. Germline assignment: CDR1 SGHKS and CDR2 YYEKEE (reference sequence). DNA for the CDR3: TGTGCCAGCAGCTTTACAGACTCCTACGAGCAGTACTTC. This sequence encodes CASSFTDSYEQYF. The whole variable domain, remainder taken from reference TRBV5-5 and TRBJ2-7, is DAGVTQSPTHLIKTRGQQVTLRCSPISGHKSVSWYQQVLGQGPQFIFQYYEKEERGRGNFPDRFSARQFPNYSSELNVNALLLGDSALYLCASSFTDSYEQYFGPGTRLTVT.